These 30 T cell receptor beta chains originate from one sample sequenced in a study of early stage breast cancer tumors. Using immunoSEQ multiplex PCR, the repertoire was profiled, and TCRdb retains in-frame clones only, with some absent. The table includes around 60,000 clones, about 83% detected once. Material: blood. These receptors came from a person in their twenties or thirties with breast cancer.

The chain employs TRBV12-2 and TRBJ1-2; the table's D call TRBD1 went unverified against the DNA. TRBV12-2 counts as a pseudogene. The CDR3 has 15 residues. DNA for the CDR3: TGTGCAAGTCGACGCCGGGACAGGGGTCACTATGGCTACACCTTC. Translation gives CASRRRDRGHYGYTF.

The rearrangement uses TRBV7-9 and TRBJ1-4; D call uncertain. CDR3 size: 17 residues. CDR1 is SEHNR, CDR2 FQNEAQ, per germline (reference sequence). The V and J ends lost 6 bases and 0 bases respectively, with 17 bases between them. In DNA form, the CDR3 reads TGTGCCAGCAGTCCCTCCACAGCCCTTGCAACTAATGAAAAACTGTTTTTT. This sequence encodes CASSPSTALATNEKLFF.

The chain is built from TRBV10-1 and TRBJ2-7, with 8 bases matching TRBD2. The germline gives CDR1 WNHNN, CDR2 SYGVQD (reference sequence). V dropped 7 bases and J dropped 0; count of bases not matched to a gene: 8. CDR3 length equals 15 residues. The CDR3: CASIPVSGNSYEQYF. As DNA, the CDR3 is TGCGCCAGCATCCCGGTTAGCGGGAACTCCTACGAGCAGTACTTC.

CDR3 region: CASSQDFRGTIGYTF. The CDR3 region has the DNA TGCGCCAGCAGCCAAGATTTCAGGGGGACTATCGGCTACACCTTC. The gene calls are TRBV4-3 and TRBJ1-2; 7 bases match TRBD1. Germline CDR1 is LGHNA and CDR2 is YSLEER. After removal of 0 bases from V and 8 bases from J, the junction contained 9 bases not matched to a gene. The CDR3 is made up of 15 amino acids.

The V and J genes are TRBV30 and TRBJ1-1; D is perhaps TRBD1 (6 bases). V shed 6 bases and J shed 4 bases, with 15 bases lying between them. Germline V gene sequence: CDR1 GTSNPN, CDR2 SVGIG (reference sequence). This CDR3 region has 13 residues. CDR3 DNA: TGTGCCTGCAAACAGGGTAGGGGCACTGAAGCTTTCTTT. It specifies CACKQGRGTEAFF. The full variable domain, rest sourced from reference TRBV30 and TRBJ1-1, is SQTIHQWPATLVQPVGSPLSLECTVEGTSNPNLYWYRQAAGRGLQLLFYSVGIGQISSEVPQNLSASRPQDRQFILSSKKLLLSDSGFYLCACKQGRGTEAFFGQGTRLTVV.

The V call is TRBV6-4, the J call TRBJ2-3, with D possibly being TRBD2 (5 bases). The CDR3 is 10 residues long. Germline CDR1 and CDR2: MRHNA and SNTAGT. Trimming stripped 11 bases from V and 5 bases from J, with 8 bases between. CDR3 sequence: CARRGDTQYF. CDR3 DNA: TGTGCCCGTCGGGGAGATACGCAGTATTTT.

The genes are TRBV4-1 and TRBJ2-7, with 12 bases identical to TRBD2. V lost 2 bases and J lost 4; bases outside the gene matches: 9. The CDR3 extends over 17 amino acids. Germline assignment: CDR1 MGHRA and CDR2 YSYEKL. The CDR3 DNA follows: TGCGCCAGCAGCCAACGTCGACTAGCGGGAGATGGGTACGAGCAGTACTTC. It is translated as CASSQRRLAGDGYEQYF.

V and J are TRBV10-3 and TRBJ2-3; D is perhaps TRBD2 (5 bases). Germline V lookup: CDR1 ENHRY, CDR2 SYGVKD. This CDR3 is 15 amino acids long. V lost 6 bases, J lost 0 bases, and 13 bases lay in between. The CDR3 here is CAISGLDSSTDTQYF. The CDR3 DNA reads TGTGCCATCAGCGGACTTGATTCTAGCACAGATACGCAGTATTTT.

The chain employs TRBV7-9 and TRBJ2-5; 7 bases line up with TRBD1. Germline loops: CDR1 SEHNR, CDR2 FQNEAQ (reference sequence). The CDR3 extends over 16 amino acids. The junction had 9 bases not matched to a gene; V was cut back by 5 bases and J by 0 bases. CDR3 protein: CASSPKQGTDQETQYF. CDR3 nucleotides: TGTGCCAGCAGCCCAAAACAGGGGACGGACCAAGAGACCCAGTACTTC.

The genes are TRBV4-1 and TRBJ1-1; D gene uncertain. V was shortened by 3 bases and J by 2 bases, with 10 bases between the two germline ends. CDR1 and CDR2 from the germline V gene are MGHRA and YSYEKL. The CDR3 runs 14 residues. The CDR3 coding sequence is TGCGCCAGCAGCCATTGGGGAGGAAACACTGAAGCTTTCTTT. Protein: CASSHWGGNTEAFF.

The J gene is TRBJ1-6, the V gene TRBV19, with D unclear. Between the trimmed V and J ends, which lost 1 base and 4 bases, there was a span of 11 bases. The CDR3 is 16 amino acids. The V gene's germline CDR1 is LNHDA and CDR2 SQIVND (reference sequence). The CDR3 DNA reads as TGTGCCAGTAGTATAGGTGGAAGGCATTATAATTCACCCCTCCACTTT. This translates into CASSIGGRHYNSPLHF.

The chain couples TRBV19 to TRBJ1-5; 7 nucleotides agree with TRBD1. This CDR3 region has 15 residues. The germline gives CDR1 LNHDA, CDR2 SQIVND (reference sequence). With V trimmed by 4 bases and J by 4 bases, 7 bases remained unmatched. Here the CDR3 reads CASSRHGTANQPQHF. In nucleotides, the CDR3 is TGTGCCAGTAGTAGGCACGGGACAGCAAATCAGCCCCAGCATTTT.

V gene TRBV9 combines with J gene TRBJ2-1; 7 positions match TRBD2. The CDR3 totals 16 residues. V lost 4 bases and J lost 3; bases outside the gene matches: 10. The V gene's germline CDR1 is SGDLS and CDR2 YYNGEE. The CDR3 region has the DNA TGTGCCAGCAGCCTACTGGCGACGGGAGGCTACAATGAGCAGTTCTTC. Translated: CASSLLATGGYNEQFF.

This chain uses TRBV27 with TRBJ2-1; 15 nucleotides line up with TRBD2. Germline assignment: CDR1 MNHEY and CDR2 SMNVEV (reference sequence). V lost 5 bases to trimming and J lost 3 bases; unmatched junction nucleotides: 14. CDR3 length equals 20 residues. CDR3 region: CASSPGTGTSGRIDYNEQFF. In DNA form, the CDR3 reads TGTGCCAGCAGTCCAGGTACCGGGACTAGCGGGAGGATCGACTACAATGAGCAGTTCTTC.

The V call is TRBV7-8, the J call TRBJ1-2; possibly TRBD1 for D (5 bases). The length of the CDR3 is 13 residues. With 0 bases removed from V and 6 bases from J, the gap between germline ends came to 8 bases. Per the germline V gene, CDR1 is SGHVS and CDR2 is FQNEAQ. CDR3 sequence: CASSLAGHDGYTF. The CDR3 coding sequence is TGTGCCAGCAGCTTAGCTGGACATGATGGCTACACCTTC.

A few counts support this clone. The chain combines TRBV4-3 with TRBJ1-2; a weak D match, TRBD1 (6 bases). Germline values: CDR1 LGHNA, CDR2 YSLEER. This CDR3 is built from 14 residues. With 5 bases removed from V and 8 bases from J, the gap between germline ends came to 18 bases. In DNA, the CDR3 is TGCGCCAGCAGCTTACTCCGGGCCGACAGGGGCTACACCTTC. Protein sequence: CASSLLRADRGYTF.

The chain employs TRBV29-1 and TRBJ2-1; 9 bases map to TRBD2. Germline V gene lookup returns CDR1 SQVTM and CDR2 ANQGSEA. This CDR3 comprises 14 residues. CDR3 DNA: TGCAGTGCCCTCGAAGGCGGGAGGGGGGATGAGCAGTTCTTC. This sequence encodes CSALEGGRGDEQFF.

The chain joins TRBV6-5 to TRBJ2-7, with D possibly being TRBD1 or TRBD2 (5 bases each). The CDR3 is 14 amino acids. The V gene lost 8 bases and the J gene lost 5 bases, with 19 bases spanning the gap. Germline CDR1 reads MNHEY; CDR2 reads SVGAGI. CDR3 in DNA: TGTGCCAGCGTAAGGGACCCCGCCACCCACGAGCAGTACTTC. Its translation: CASVRDPATHEQYF.

The table lists this clone with a few counts. CDR3 in DNA: TGCAGCGTTACAGGAGAAGTGAAAGCTTTCTTT. This gives the protein CSVTGEVKAFF. V gene TRBV29-1 combines with J gene TRBJ1-1; perhaps TRBD1 as D (5 bases). The CDR3 length is 11 residues. The V gene's germline CDR1 is SQVTM and CDR2 ANQGSEA. The V end was cut by 5 bases, the J end by 9 bases, with 13 bases between.

The genes are TRBV29-1 and TRBJ1-2; TRBD1 matches at 7 bases. V gave up 0 bases and J gave up 2 bases; unmatched junction bases: 15. The CDR3 runs 18 residues. Germline V CDR1 and CDR2: SQVTM, ANQGSEA. CDR3 DNA: TGCAGCGTTGAAGATCTCGCATACCGACAGGGTTGGAACTATGGCTACACCTTC. Its translation: CSVEDLAYRQGWNYGYTF. Together with reference TRBV29-1 and TRBJ1-2, the CDR3 gives the full variable domain: SAVISQKPSRDICQRGTSLTIQCQVDSQVTMMFWYRQQPGQSLTLIATANQGSEATYESGFVIDKFPISRPNLTFSTLTVSNMSPEDSSIYLCSVEDLAYRQGWNYGYTFGSGTRLTVV.

The chain uses TRBV4-1 and TRBJ1-2; 7 bases agree with TRBD1. The germline V gene encodes CDR1 MGHRA and CDR2 YSYEKL. The junction had 6 bases not matched to a gene; V was cut back by 0 bases and J by 5 bases. The CDR3 length is 15 residues. The CDR3 protein is CASSQDGGGPYGYTF. The DNA of the CDR3 is TGCGCCAGCAGCCAAGATGGAGGGGGCCCATATGGCTACACCTTC.

The chain links TRBV4-2 to TRBJ2-7; D possibly corresponds to TRBD2 (6 bases). V lost 3 bases and J 0 bases, leaving 12 bases between the germline ends. The CDR3 totals 15 residues. CDR1 is LGHNA and CDR2 is YNFKEQ in the germline V gene. CDR3 sequence reads: CASSQAGDSSYEQYF. The CDR3 DNA reads TGTGCCAGCAGCCAGGCCGGGGACTCCTCCTACGAGCAGTACTTC.

This clone has more than one count but fewer than ten. In DNA, the CDR3 is TGTGCCAGTAGGGACAGGGAACGGGGCACTGAAGCTTTCTTT. Amino acids: CASRDRERGTEAFF. V and J are TRBV19 and TRBJ1-1; the match to TRBD1 covers 8 bases. With 6 bases clipped from V and 4 bases from J, the junction kept 7 bases outside the gene matches. CDR3 length: 14 amino acids. Germline values: CDR1 LNHDA, CDR2 SQIVND (reference sequence).

The chain joins TRBV2 to TRBJ2-5, with 9 nucleotides matching TRBD2. Germline V CDR1 and CDR2: SNHLY, FYNNEI. This CDR3 has 14 amino acids. V was pared by 6 bases and J by 2 bases, with 4 bases of the junction left unmatched. The CDR3 coding sequence is TGTGCCAGCAGAAGACTAGCGGTACAAGAGACCCAGTACTTC. It translates to CASRRLAVQETQYF.

The gene calls are TRBV7-2 and TRBJ1-2; 10 bases map to TRBD1. V lost 1 base, J lost 1 base, and 6 bases stayed unmatched. Germline V gene lookup returns CDR1 SGHTA and CDR2 FQGNSA. The CDR3 covers 17 residues. The CDR3 is CASSLEGQGNFNYGYTF. DNA for the CDR3: TGTGCCAGCAGCTTAGAGGGACAGGGGAACTTTAACTATGGCTACACCTTC.

The rearrangement joins TRBV6-5 to TRBJ2-7, with D uncertain. The CDR3 is 10 amino acids. CDR1 is MNHEY and CDR2 is SVGAGI in the germline V gene. V was pared by 8 bases and J by 4 bases, with 6 bases between. CDR3 protein: CASGDYEQYF. The CDR3 DNA is TGTGCCAGCGGGGATTACGAGCAGTACTTC.

The gene calls are TRBV6-1 and TRBJ2-5; the match to TRBD2 covers 8 bases. Germline V gives CDR1 MNHNS, CDR2 SASEGT. J lost 5 bases, V lost 5 bases, and 4 bases had no gene match. The CDR3 is made up of 13 amino acids. CDR3 sequence: CASSTSGWETQYF. The DNA for the CDR3 is TGTGCCAGCAGTACTAGCGGCTGGGAGACCCAGTACTTC.

This chain connects TRBV5-5 to TRBJ2-5; 12 nucleotides line up with TRBD2. After removal of 4 bases from V and 1 base from J, the junction contained 5 bases not matched to a gene. CDR1 SGHKS and CDR2 YYEKEE come from the germline V gene (reference sequence). The CDR3 consists of 16 residues. Written as DNA, the CDR3 is TGTGCCAGCAGCCCAAGACTAGCGGGAGTCCAAGAGACCCAGTACTTC. Protein: CASSPRLAGVQETQYF.

The gene calls are TRBV9 and TRBJ2-7; the D is unclear. CDR1 and CDR2 from the germline V gene are SGDLS and YYNGEE. The CDR3 is 17 residues long. The V gene lost 0 bases and the J gene lost 0 bases, with 16 bases spanning the gap. CDR3 in DNA: TGTGCCAGCAGCGTAGGGGGATCTCCCTCGAGCTCCTACGAGCAGTACTTC. This sequence encodes CASSVGGSPSSSYEQYF.

The rearrangement uses TRBV7-9 and TRBJ2-1, with 13 bases matching TRBD2. Germline V gene data show CDR1 as SEHNR and CDR2 as FQNEAQ (reference sequence). The CDR3 runs 17 residues. V shed 11 bases, J shed 0 bases, and the junction held 10 bases outside the gene matches. Here the CDR3 reads CALAGTSGASSYNEQFF. The CDR3 coding sequence is TGTGCCCTAGCCGGGACTAGCGGGGCTAGCTCCTACAATGAGCAGTTCTTC.